This entry lists 11 T cell receptor beta chains sequenced from one sample in a study of blood T cell repertoires in COVID-19. Sequencing used immunoSEQ multiplex PCR; TCRdb keeps in-frame clones, though not all of them. The sample holds roughly 160,000 clones, 86% seen once. Source material: peripheral blood. The receptors were gathered from a man younger than 35 with acute or convalescent COVID-19.

This clone turned up a few times. This chain joins TRBV28 and TRBJ1-1; weak D call: TRBD1 (6 bases). This CDR3 comprises 15 residues. The germline CDR1 and CDR2 sequences are MDHEN and SYDVKM. Between the trimmed V and J ends, which lost 4 bases and 4 bases, there was a span of 16 bases. The CDR3 bases are TGTGCCAGCAGTTCCCGGACAGCACAGTCCACTGAAGCTTTCTTT. Translated, it gives CASSSRTAQSTEAFF.

This clone has a single count. The chain is built from TRBV9 and TRBJ2-1, with TRBD2 matching 11 bases. The CDR3 totals 15 residues. Germline CDR1 is SGDLS and CDR2 is YYNGEE. The trim removed 3 bases at V and 6 bases at J, leaving 5 bases unmatched. The CDR3 sequence: CASSAGTSGRNEQFF. As DNA, the CDR3 is TGTGCCAGCAGCGCAGGGACTAGCGGCCGCAATGAGCAGTTCTTC. Full variable domain (missing parts from reference TRBV9 and TRBJ2-1): DSGVTQTPKHLITATGQRVTLRCSPRSGDLSVYWYQQSLDQGLQFLIQYYNGEERAKGNILERFSAQQFPDLHSELNLSSLELGDSALYFCASSAGTSGRNEQFFGPGTRLTVL.

The CDR3 nucleotides read TGTGCCAGTTTCTGGCCGGGACTGAGTCAGGGTGGCTACACCTTC. This sequence encodes CASFWPGLSQGGYTF. The V call is TRBV19, the J call TRBJ1-2; D perhaps matches TRBD1 (5 bases). V was trimmed by 8 bases and J by 7 bases, leaving 23 bases between them. In germline, CDR1 is LNHDA, CDR2 SQIVND (reference sequence). The CDR3 length is 15 residues.

The V call is TRBV4-1, the J call TRBJ2-5; 9 nucleotides line up with TRBD2. CDR3 size: 16 residues. V shed 0 bases, J shed 5 bases, and the junction held 7 bases outside the gene matches. Germline V gene lookup returns CDR1 MGHRA and CDR2 YSYEKL. CDR3 in amino acids: CASSQDKLAGGETQYF. In DNA, the CDR3 is TGCGCCAGCAGCCAAGATAAACTAGCGGGCGGGGAGACCCAGTACTTC.

This clone came up a few times. The V gene is TRBV6-5, the J gene TRBJ1-1; TRBD1 matches 8 bases. With V trimmed by 9 bases and J by 4 bases, 10 bases remained unmatched. Germline V CDR1 and CDR2: MNHEY, SVGAGI. The CDR3 is 14 amino acids. CDR3 residues: CASGRGTGFTEAFF. Written as DNA, the CDR3 is TGTGCCAGTGGAAGGGGGACAGGTTTCACTGAAGCTTTCTTT.

The rearrangement uses TRBV28 and TRBJ2-1; D is perhaps TRBD1 (5 bases). Deletions cut 4 bases from V and 5 bases from J, with 15 bases between. This CDR3 has 15 residues. CDR1 and CDR2 (germline): MDHEN, SYDVKM. The DNA of the CDR3 is TGTGCCAGCAGTTCCCCCGACAGATACCACAATGAGCAGTTCTTC. As protein: CASSSPDRYHNEQFF.

Only one count was recorded for this clone. This rearrangement joins TRBV7-2 to TRBJ1-4; maybe TRBD1 (6 bases). The length of the CDR3 is 14 residues. CDR1 is SGHTA and CDR2 is FQGNSA in the germline V gene. Trimming took 5 bases from V and 8 from J, leaving 15 bases between them. The CDR3 reads CASSQRGAREKLFF. The CDR3 nucleotides are TGTGCCAGCAGCCAGCGGGGGGCCCGGGAAAAACTGTTTTTT.

The chain carries TRBV6-2 or TRBV6-3 and TRBJ2-1; possible D gene TRBD2, 6 bases. CDR1 is MNHEY and CDR2 is SVGEGT in the germline V gene. Trimming took off 0 bases at V and 4 bases at J, with 7 bases between the two ends. CDR3 length: 14 amino acids. The CDR3 DNA reads as TGTGCCAGCAGTTACTCGCGGGAATACAATGAGCAGTTCTTC. Translating gives CASSYSREYNEQFF.

This clone has only a few counts. V and J are TRBV7-6 and TRBJ2-1; TRBD2 aligns across 8 bases. The V gene end was trimmed by 4 bases and the J gene end by 6 bases; junction bases not matched to a gene: 11. This CDR3 contains 16 residues. CDR1 and CDR2 from the germline V gene are SGHVS and FNYEAQ. The CDR3 here is CASSSGLRGGINEQFF. In DNA form, the CDR3 reads TGTGCCAGCAGCTCCGGTCTCCGGGGGGGCATCAATGAGCAGTTCTTC.

In its sample, this clone was seen a few times. The chain couples TRBV6-1 to TRBJ2-7, with 9 bases fitting TRBD2. The CDR3 extends over 15 amino acids. V gave up 1 base and J gave up 0 bases; unmatched junction bases: 1. Germline CDR1 MNHNS, CDR2 SASEGT. CDR3 coding DNA: TGTGCCAGCAGTGAAGTTAGCGGGAGCTCCTACGAGCAGTACTTC. Translation: CASSEVSGSSYEQYF.

The rearrangement joins TRBV28 to TRBJ2-5; 7 bases fit TRBD2. Germline values: CDR1 MDHEN, CDR2 SYDVKM. The CDR3 length is 13 residues. The V segment lost 6 bases and the J segment 7 bases; nucleotides outside the gene matches: 8. CDR3 sequence: CASSRSSGGTQYF. The CDR3 nucleotides read TGTGCCAGCAGCAGATCCTCGGGGGGGACCCAGTACTTC.